This note documents a single T cell receptor (beta chain) sequence. These data are taken from a study of blood T cell repertoires in COVID-19. Across the whole study: Collection of acute and convalescent COVID-19 samples took place in the United States, Italy and Spain.

From germline, CDR1 is MGHRA and CDR2 YSYEKL. The germline V and J ends were trimmed by 4 bases and 1 base, with 8 bases remaining between them. CDR3 length: 13 residues. Participant reports of clinical history set cohort assignment. Exposed enrollees had met someone with a PCR-confirmed or clinician-diagnosed COVID-19 case at some point within the 2 weeks before study entry. Assay: immunoSEQ multiplex PCR; the TCRdb copy retains only in-frame clones and omits some. The table records under 200,000 clones, 84% of them present only once. This chain links TRBV4-1 with TRBJ2-7, with D possibly being TRBD1 (5 bases). The sample taken for sequencing was PBMCs or T cells enriched from blood (not recorded which). This clonotype was sampled from a woman in her twenties or thirties who had been exposed to COVID-19. CDR3 in DNA: TGCGCCAGCAGCCGGCAGGGTTCCTACGAGCAGTACTTC. It specifies CASSRQGSYEQYF.